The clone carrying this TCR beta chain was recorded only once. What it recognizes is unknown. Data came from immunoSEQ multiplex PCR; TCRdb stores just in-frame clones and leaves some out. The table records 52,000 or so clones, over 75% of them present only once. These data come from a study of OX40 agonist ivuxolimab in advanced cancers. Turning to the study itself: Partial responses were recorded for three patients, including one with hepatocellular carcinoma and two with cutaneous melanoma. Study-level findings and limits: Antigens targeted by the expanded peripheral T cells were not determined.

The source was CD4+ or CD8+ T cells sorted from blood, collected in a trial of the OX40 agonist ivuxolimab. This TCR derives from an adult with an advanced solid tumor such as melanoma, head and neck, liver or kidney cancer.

The CDR3 spells CASRPTGEETQYF. Here the CDR3 DNA reads TGCGCCAGCAGGCCGACAGGGGAAGAGACCCAGTACTTC. The chain links TRBV5-1 to TRBJ2-5, with 8 positions matching TRBD1. CDR3 length: 13 amino acids. The germline CDR1 and CDR2 sequences are SGHRS and YFSETQ. With 5 bases clipped from V and 3 bases from J, the junction kept 3 bases outside the gene matches. Full variable domain (outside the CDR3, taken from reference TRBV5-1 and TRBJ2-5): KAGVTQTPRYLIKTRGQQVTLSCSPISGHRSVSWYQQTPGQGLQFLFEYFSETQRNKGNFPGRFSGRQFSNSRSEMNVSTLELGDSALYLCASRPTGEETQYFGPGTRLLVL.